These 25 T cell receptor beta chains were sequenced from one sample in a study of CD8 T cells in Susac syndrome. cDNA came from approximately 0.5 to 1 ug RNA primed by random hexamers. TCRdb re-called the immunoSEQ multiplex PCR reads with MiXCR, one entry per CDR3 protein. This table has about 430,000 distinct CDR3 sequences, 85% to 90% appearing once. Sequencing was done on a sample of CD8+ T cells from PBMCs. The receptors derive from a human donor with multiple sclerosis.

The chain links TRBV10-3 to TRBJ1-2; D possibly corresponds to TRBD1 (5 bases). Germline-derived CDR1 and CDR2 are ENHRY and SYGVKD. Trimming shortened V by 2 bases and J by 2 bases, and 12 bases separated the two germline ends. This CDR3 is 15 amino acids long. The CDR3 region has the DNA TGTGCCATCAGTGAGCCGCGGGGCCGGAACTATGGCTACACCTTC. Its protein is CAISEPRGRNYGYTF.

The CDR3 here is CATSETGVQPQHF. The CDR3 DNA is TGTGCCACCAGTGAAACAGGGGTTCAGCCCCAGCATTTT. This sequence joins TRBV24-1 and TRBJ1-5; 7 bases fit TRBD1. The V segment lost 4 bases and the J segment 6 bases; nucleotides outside the gene matches: 2. Germline values: CDR1 KGHDR, CDR2 SFDVKD. The CDR3 consists of 13 residues.

The chain joins TRBV6-2 or TRBV6-3 to TRBJ2-7; 10 positions match TRBD2. Germline V lookup: CDR1 MNHEY, CDR2 SVGEGT. J gave up 3 bases and V 4 bases, and 6 bases lay outside the gene matches. The CDR3 spans 15 residues. CDR3 nucleotide sequence: TGTGCCAGCAGTTCGATAGCGGGAGGACTCTACGAGCAGTACTTC. Protein product: CASSSIAGGLYEQYF.

The CDR3 loop is CASSLDTGGRYEQYF. DNA for the CDR3: TGCGCCAGCAGCTTGGATACAGGGGGCCGGTACGAGCAGTACTTC. The chain employs TRBV5-1 and TRBJ2-7; 9 bases are a match to TRBD1. Germline values: CDR1 SGHRS, CDR2 YFSETQ. The CDR3 is 15 amino acids. V lost 0 bases and J lost 4; bases outside the gene matches: 5.

This chain links TRBV5-4 with TRBJ2-1, with 8 positions matching TRBD1. Trimming cost V 3 bases and J 3 bases; bases outside gene matches: 2. CDR3 length: 14 amino acids. Looked up from germline, CDR1 is SGHNT and CDR2 is YYREEE (reference sequence). In nucleotides, the CDR3 is TGTGCCAGCAGCTACAGGGGGAACTACAATGAGCAGTTCTTC. The encoded protein is CASSYRGNYNEQFF.

The rearrangement links TRBV19 to TRBJ2-1; 7 nucleotides agree with TRBD2. Germline V lookup: CDR1 LNHDA, CDR2 SQIVND (reference sequence). J gave up 5 bases and V 3 bases, and 13 bases lay outside the gene matches. The CDR3 covers 17 residues. This CDR3 is CASSIRDYARGDNEQFF. DNA of the CDR3: TGTGCCAGTAGTATCCGGGACTATGCGCGTGGGGACAATGAGCAGTTCTTC.

The rearrangement links TRBV4-1 to TRBJ2-1; tentatively, D is TRBD2 (5 bases). Trimming shortened V by 0 bases and J by 8 bases, and 20 bases separated the two germline ends. The CDR3 runs 17 residues. Germline V gene sequence: CDR1 MGHRA, CDR2 YSYEKL. This chain's CDR3 is CASSQDKGFSGNHEQFF. The CDR3, as DNA: TGCGCCAGCAGCCAAGATAAAGGGTTTTCGGGGAACCATGAGCAGTTCTTC.

V usage is TRBV5-5 and J usage is TRBJ2-7, with D perhaps given as TRBD1 or TRBD2 (5 bases each). Germline V lookup: CDR1 SGHKS, CDR2 YYEKEE (reference sequence). Trimming took 3 bases from V and 2 from J, leaving 9 bases between them. The CDR3 is made up of 13 amino acids. CDR3 in amino acids: CASSYGAPYEQYF. The CDR3 DNA sequence: TGTGCCAGCAGCTACGGGGCTCCCTACGAGCAGTACTTC.

The rearrangement links TRBV19 to TRBJ2-7; D possibly matches TRBD1 or TRBD2 (5 bases each). This CDR3 spans 15 amino acids. V lost 6 bases to trimming and J lost 0 bases, with 15 bases between them. CDR1 and CDR2 (germline): LNHDA, SQIVND (reference sequence). CDR3 in DNA: TGTGCCAGTAGGTTCGGCAGGGAGATCTCCTACGAGCAGTACTTC. Amino acids: CASRFGREISYEQYF.

CDR3 protein: CASSQEWLRLSSYEQYF. CDR3 coding DNA: TGCGCCAGCAGCCAAGAATGGCTGCGCCTCAGCTCCTACGAGCAGTACTTC. The V and J genes are TRBV4-1 and TRBJ2-7; no clear D. V lost 0 bases to trimming and J lost 0 bases, with 15 bases between them. CDR3 length: 17 amino acids. The germline gives CDR1 MGHRA, CDR2 YSYEKL.

V is TRBV7-6 and J is TRBJ2-7; 10 bases match TRBD1. The V gene's germline CDR1 is SGHVS and CDR2 FNYEAQ. V dropped 5 bases and J dropped 5; count of bases not matched to a gene: 15. The CDR3 loop spans 17 amino acids. The CDR3 DNA is TGTGCCAGCAGCCCTCAACGCGACAGGGGGCGGTGGAACGAGCAGTACTTC. Its translation is CASSPQRDRGRWNEQYF.

J is TRBJ1-2 and V is TRBV27; no reliable D call. The germline V and J ends were trimmed by 5 bases and 2 bases, with 12 bases remaining between them. CDR3 length: 14 residues. In germline, CDR1 is MNHEY, CDR2 SMNVEV (reference sequence). CDR3 DNA: TGTGCCAGCAGTCAGCTTGGACCCAACTATGGCTACACCTTC. Protein product: CASSQLGPNYGYTF.

The V and J genes are TRBV28 and TRBJ1-1; D not resolved. The CDR3 loop spans 14 amino acids. CDR1 is MDHEN, CDR2 SYDVKM, per germline. V was trimmed by 5 bases and J by 1 base, leaving 11 bases between them. CDR3 bases: TGTGCCAGCAGTCACGAGGTAGAGAACACTGAAGCTTTCTTT. As protein: CASSHEVENTEAFF.

The gene calls are TRBV7-2 and TRBJ2-3; 14 bases are shared with TRBD2. From germline, CDR1 is SGHTA and CDR2 FQGNSA. The CDR3 is 18 residues long. The J segment lost 4 bases and the V segment lost 3 bases, leaving 9 bases of the junction unmatched. For the CDR3, the DNA is TGTGCCAGCAGCTTCACTAGGGGACTAGCGGGGGAATCAGATACGCAGTATTTT. Its translation is CASSFTRGLAGESDTQYF.

The gene calls are TRBV12-3 or TRBV12-4 and TRBJ1-1; 8 positions agree with TRBD1. The CDR3 runs to 15 residues. V was pared by 5 bases and J by 5 bases, with 10 bases of the junction left unmatched. CDR3 amino acids: CASSPETGVWTEAFF. In DNA form, the CDR3 reads TGTGCCAGCAGTCCCGAGACAGGGGTTTGGACTGAAGCTTTCTTT.

This rearrangement joins TRBV7-9 to TRBJ2-1; D might be TRBD2 (6 bases). This CDR3 is 17 amino acids long. Germline V gene data show CDR1 as SEHNR and CDR2 as FQNEAQ (reference sequence). Trimming removed 7 bases at V and 1 base at J, with 20 bases between. The CDR3 DNA reads as TGTGCCAGCACTACGGGGGTCGTGGGACGGTCCTACAATGAGCAGTTCTTC. This encodes CASTTGVVGRSYNEQFF.

This chain connects TRBV15 to TRBJ1-5, with TRBD1 matching 11 bases. From germline, CDR1 is LNHNV and CDR2 YYDKDF (reference sequence). Losses at the gene ends were 7 bases for V and 5 bases for J; bases not matched to a gene: 7. CDR3 length equals 15 residues. CDR3 residues: CATKMDRGQDQPQHF. CDR3 nucleotides: TGTGCCACCAAGATGGACAGGGGGCAGGATCAGCCCCAGCATTTT.

This clonotype has a handful of counts. J is TRBJ2-6 and V is TRBV30, with D possibly TRBD1 on 5 matching bases. The CDR3 has 14 residues. Deletions cut 2 bases from V and 4 bases from J, with 9 bases between. Germline CDR1 reads GTSNPN; CDR2 reads SVGIG (reference sequence). CDR3 bases: TGTGCCTGGAGTACAGGTGCGGGGGCCAACGTCCTGACTTTC. This codes for CAWSTGAGANVLTF.

This clonotype came up a few times. The rearrangement uses TRBV6-1 and TRBJ1-1; D remains ambiguous. There are 13 residues in the CDR3. The germline V gene has CDR1 MNHNS and CDR2 SASEGT. Between the trimmed V and J ends, which lost 5 bases and 4 bases, there was a span of 11 bases. The CDR3 spells CASSQPGFTEAFF. CDR3 nucleotides: TGTGCCAGCAGTCAGCCGGGGTTCACTGAAGCTTTCTTT.

The gene calls are TRBV18 and TRBJ1-1; D unclear. Germline CDR1 KGHSH, CDR2 LQKENI. V lost 2 bases and J 0 bases, leaving 13 bases between the germline ends. The CDR3 has 16 residues. The CDR3 is CASSPEWIGMNTEAFF. CDR3 nucleotide sequence: TGTGCCAGCTCACCAGAGTGGATAGGGATGAACACTGAAGCTTTCTTT.

This chain connects TRBV2 to TRBJ2-5; D remains ambiguous. Looked up from germline, CDR1 is SNHLY and CDR2 is FYNNEI. The V gene lost 5 bases and the J gene lost 1 base, with 8 bases spanning the gap. The CDR3 runs 13 residues. In DNA, the CDR3 is TGTGCCAGCAGTCAACAGTTCCAAGAGACCCAGTACTTC. It encodes CASSQQFQETQYF.

This clonotype appeared once. The V call is TRBV9, the J call TRBJ2-1, with TRBD2 identical over 7 bases. This CDR3 comprises 14 residues. Trimming at V came to 0 bases and at J to 8 bases, leaving 5 bases not matched to a gene. Germline CDR1 SGDLS, CDR2 YYNGEE. This CDR3 is CASSVVGGSDEQFF. The CDR3 DNA sequence: TGTGCCAGCAGCGTAGTGGGAGGGTCAGATGAGCAGTTCTTC.

The CDR3 reads CASSPPPGTIGELFF. In nucleotides, the CDR3 is TGTGCCAGCAGCCCCCCCCCGGGAACGATCGGGGAGCTGTTTTTT. This chain connects TRBV7-9 to TRBJ2-2; weak D call: TRBD2 (5 bases). Germline CDR1 is SEHNR and CDR2 is FQNEAQ (reference sequence). The germline V and J ends were trimmed by 5 bases and 7 bases, with 17 bases remaining between them. CDR3 length: 15 amino acids.

The V gene is TRBV3-1, the J gene TRBJ1-2; TRBD1 matches 9 bases. V lost 5 bases, J lost 5 bases, and 12 bases stayed unmatched. The CDR3 extends over 16 amino acids. Germline CDR1 reads LGHDT; CDR2 reads YNNKEL (reference sequence). As DNA, the CDR3 is TGTGCCAGCAGCTTCACCGGGACAGGGTTTTGGTATGGCTACACCTTC. Its protein product is CASSFTGTGFWYGYTF.

This sequence joins TRBV7-9 and TRBJ1-5; D possibly corresponds to TRBD1 (5 bases). The V gene's germline CDR1 is SEHNR and CDR2 FQNEAQ (reference sequence). This CDR3 has 16 residues. Trimming left V 2 bases short and J 6 bases short, with 17 bases between. The CDR3 sequence is CASSLIGHHGGQPQHF. DNA for the CDR3: TGTGCCAGCAGCTTAATAGGACACCACGGAGGTCAGCCCCAGCATTTT.